The 8 T cell receptor beta chains presented below share a single source sample, sequenced in a study of beta chain features in type 1 diabetes. Expressed TCRB transcripts were sequenced because the isolated RNA had all been reverse transcribed beforehand. Method: immunoSEQ multiplex PCR; TCRdb's copy keeps in-frame clones and lacks some. In the table there are about 110,000 clones, roughly 43% of which are singletons. Sequencing input: stem cell memory CD4+ T cells from blood. These TCRs come from a woman aged 18-29 years in good health.

The rearrangement links TRBV5-1 to TRBJ2-7, with TRBD2 as a possible D gene (5 bases). Germline loops: CDR1 SGHRS, CDR2 YFSETQ. CDR3 length: 13 amino acids. V was pared by 7 bases and J by 7 bases, with 18 bases between. DNA of the CDR3: TGCGCCAGCCGGGCAGCGGCGCTTAGAGAGCAGTACTTC. Translation gives CASRAAALREQYF.

This clone was counted a few times. This sample also contains other DNA sequences that code for the same CDR3. The chain joins TRBV18 to TRBJ2-5; D is perhaps TRBD1 (6 bases). CDR3 length equals 12 residues. Trimming took 3 bases from V and 4 from J, leaving 6 bases between them. From germline, CDR1 is KGHSH and CDR2 LQKENI. DNA of the CDR3: TGTGCCAGCTCACCCAGGGGAGAGACCCAGTACTTC. This encodes CASSPRGETQYF.

The chain combines TRBV6-5 with TRBJ2-3; maybe TRBD1 (5 bases). Germline-derived CDR1 and CDR2 are MNHEY and SVGAGI. V lost 0 bases to trimming and J lost 6 bases, with 16 bases between them. There are 16 residues in the CDR3. In nucleotides, the CDR3 is TGTGCCAGCAGTTACTCGCAGGTTTCAGCAGGGGATACGCAGTATTTT. As protein: CASSYSQVSAGDTQYF.

The J gene is TRBJ1-2, the V gene TRBV27, with 9 bases fitting TRBD1. Germline-derived CDR1 and CDR2 are MNHEY and SMNVEV (reference sequence). V was pared by 4 bases and J by 8 bases, with 8 bases of the junction left unmatched. The length of the CDR3 is 14 residues. This chain's CDR3 is CASSSGGTGRGYTF. CDR3 sequence (DNA): TGTGCCAGCAGTTCCGGGGGGACAGGGCGCGGCTACACCTTC.

This clone was picked up a small number of times. This chain links TRBV7-9 with TRBJ1-1; 7 bases align to TRBD1. The germline V gene has CDR1 SEHNR and CDR2 FQNEAQ (reference sequence). CDR3 length: 13 amino acids. With V trimmed by 5 bases and J by 8 bases, 8 bases remained unmatched. DNA for the CDR3: TGTGCCAGCAGCGAAGACCGGGACAGAGAAGCTTTCTTT. Protein product: CASSEDRDREAFF.

DNA of the CDR3: TGTGCCAGCAGCTCTGGACTAGCGGGACCCTACGAGCAGTACTTC. Encoded protein: CASSSGLAGPYEQYF. The rearrangement links TRBV5-6 to TRBJ2-7; 12 bases are shared with TRBD2. V shed 3 bases, J shed 2 bases, and the junction held 3 bases outside the gene matches. The germline gives CDR1 SGHDT, CDR2 YYEEEE. The CDR3 length is 15 residues.

This clone occurred a few times. Germline and junction disagree at one end, which may indicate a read error. The chain carries TRBV5-8 and TRBJ2-5; TRBD1 matches at 8 bases. This CDR3 region has 15 residues. Germline loops: CDR1 SGHTS, CDR2 YDEGEE. As DNA, the CDR3 is TGTGCCAGCAGATTGGGACAGGCTGGCCAAGAGACCCAGTACTTC. The encoded protein is CASRLGQAGQETQYF.

The genes are TRBV6-4 and TRBJ2-1, with TRBD2 matching over 14 bases. Germline CDR1 and CDR2: MRHNA and SNTAGT. The CDR3 runs 15 residues. Trimming removed 6 bases from V and 7 bases from J; junction bases left unmatched: 5. The CDR3 nucleotides are TGTGCCAGCAGCACCGGGACTAGCGGGAGAAATGAGCAGTTCTTC. This sequence encodes CASSTGTSGRNEQFF.